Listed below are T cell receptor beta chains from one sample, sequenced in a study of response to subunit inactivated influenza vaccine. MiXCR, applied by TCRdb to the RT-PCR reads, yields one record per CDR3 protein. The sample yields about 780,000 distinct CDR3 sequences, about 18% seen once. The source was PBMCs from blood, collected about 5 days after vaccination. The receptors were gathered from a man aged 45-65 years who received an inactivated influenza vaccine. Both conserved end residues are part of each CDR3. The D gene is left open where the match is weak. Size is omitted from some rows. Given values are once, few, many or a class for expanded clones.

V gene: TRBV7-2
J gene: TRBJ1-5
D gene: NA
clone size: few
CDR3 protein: CASSSRTGPNQPQHF
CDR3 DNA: TGTGCCAGCAGTTCACGGACGGGTCCCAATCAGCCCCAGCATTTT

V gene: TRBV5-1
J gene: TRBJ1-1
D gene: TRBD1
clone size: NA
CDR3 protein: CASKPQGAGNTEAFF
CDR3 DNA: TGCGCCAGCAAACCTCAGGGGGCAGGTAACACTGAAGCTTTCTTT

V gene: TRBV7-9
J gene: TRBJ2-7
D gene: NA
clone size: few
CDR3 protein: CASSLGEKLYEQYF
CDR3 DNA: TGTGCCAGCAGCTTAGGCGAGAAATTATACGAGCAGTACTTC

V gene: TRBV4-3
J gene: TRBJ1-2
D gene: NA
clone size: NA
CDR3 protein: CASSKGLGGYTF
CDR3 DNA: TGCGCCAGCAGCAAGGGATTGGGTGGCTACACCTTC

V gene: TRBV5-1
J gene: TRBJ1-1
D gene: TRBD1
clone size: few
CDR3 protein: CASSPRGRGTEAFF
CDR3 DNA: TGCGCCAGCAGCCCGAGGGGGCGCGGGACTGAAGCTTTCTTT

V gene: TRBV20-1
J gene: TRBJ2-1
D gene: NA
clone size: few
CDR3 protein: CGGWTSGSYNEQFF
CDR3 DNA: TGCGGGGGATGGACCTCAGGCTCCTACAATGAGCAGTTCTTC

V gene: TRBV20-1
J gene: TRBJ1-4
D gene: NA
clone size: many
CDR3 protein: CSAPRRDRTEKLFF
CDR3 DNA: TGCAGTGCTCCCCGGCGGGACCGGACTGAAAAACTGTTTTTT

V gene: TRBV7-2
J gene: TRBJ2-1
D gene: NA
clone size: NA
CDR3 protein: CASKILGPSYNEQFF
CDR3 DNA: TGTGCCAGCAAAATACTGGGGCCCTCCTACAATGAGCAGTTCTTC

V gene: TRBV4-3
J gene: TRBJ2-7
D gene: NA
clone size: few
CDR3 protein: CASSQDPFSYEQYF
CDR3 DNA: TGCGCCAGCAGCCAAGATCCATTCTCCTACGAGCAGTACTTC

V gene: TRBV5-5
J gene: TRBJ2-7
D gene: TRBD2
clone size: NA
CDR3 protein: CASSPGGGYNEQYF
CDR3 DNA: TGTGCCAGCAGCCCCGGGGGAGGGTACAACGAGCAGTACTTC

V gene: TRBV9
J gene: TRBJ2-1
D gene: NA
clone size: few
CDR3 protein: CASSVAGMGSSYNEQFF
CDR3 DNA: TGTGCCAGCAGCGTAGCTGGGATGGGGTCCTCCTACAATGAGCAGTTCTTC

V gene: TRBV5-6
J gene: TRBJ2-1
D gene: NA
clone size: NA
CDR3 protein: CASSTQGIIVVGYNEQFF
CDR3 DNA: TGTGCCAGCAGCACTCAGGGAATCATCGTTGTTGGCTACAATGAGCAGTTCTTC

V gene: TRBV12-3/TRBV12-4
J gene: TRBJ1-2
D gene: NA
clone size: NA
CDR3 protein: CASSSGRRSHYGYTF
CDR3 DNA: TGTGCCAGCAGTTCAGGCAGGAGAAGCCACTATGGCTACACCTTC

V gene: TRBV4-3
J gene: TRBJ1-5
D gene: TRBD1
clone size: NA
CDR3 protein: CASSPQTGRQPQHF
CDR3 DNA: TGCGCCAGCAGCCCACAGACAGGGAGGCAGCCCCAGCATTTT

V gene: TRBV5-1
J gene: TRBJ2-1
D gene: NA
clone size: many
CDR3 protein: CASQRRGQGYNEQFF
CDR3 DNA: TGCGCCAGCCAAAGGAGAGGACAAGGATACAATGAGCAGTTCTTC

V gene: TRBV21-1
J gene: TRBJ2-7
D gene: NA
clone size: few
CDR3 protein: CASSKFFAREQYF
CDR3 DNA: TGTGCCAGCAGCAAGTTTTTCGCCCGAGAGCAGTACTTC

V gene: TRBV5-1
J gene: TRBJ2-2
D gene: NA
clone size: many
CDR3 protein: CASSLAWSTGELFF
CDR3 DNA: TGCGCCAGCAGCTTGGCCTGGAGCACCGGGGAGCTGTTTTTT

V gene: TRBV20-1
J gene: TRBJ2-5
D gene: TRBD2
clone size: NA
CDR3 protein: CSARDSTSVQETQYF
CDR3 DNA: TGCAGTGCTAGAGATAGTACTAGCGTTCAAGAGACCCAGTACTTC

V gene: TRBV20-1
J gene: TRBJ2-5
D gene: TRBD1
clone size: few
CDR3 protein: CSASRGTGRYQETQYF
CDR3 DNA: TGCAGTGCTAGCCGGGGGACAGGGAGGTACCAAGAGACCCAGTACTTC

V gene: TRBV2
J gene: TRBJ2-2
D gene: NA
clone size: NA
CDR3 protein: CASSEVTGWELFF
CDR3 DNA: TGTGCCAGCAGTGAAGTGACAGGCTGGGAGCTGTTTTTT

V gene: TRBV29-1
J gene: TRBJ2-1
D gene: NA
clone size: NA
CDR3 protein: CSVDETNNEQFF
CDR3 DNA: TGCAGCGTTGATGAGACTAACAATGAGCAGTTCTTC

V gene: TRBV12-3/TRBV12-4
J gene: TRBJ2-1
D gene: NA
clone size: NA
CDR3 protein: CASNFAGTFNNEQFF
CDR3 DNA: TGTGCCAGCAATTTCGCCGGGACGTTTAACAATGAGCAGTTCTTC

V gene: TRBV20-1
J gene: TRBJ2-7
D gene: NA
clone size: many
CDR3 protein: CSAVSSPAYEQYF
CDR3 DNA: TGCAGTGCAGTATCGTCCCCCGCCTACGAGCAGTACTTC

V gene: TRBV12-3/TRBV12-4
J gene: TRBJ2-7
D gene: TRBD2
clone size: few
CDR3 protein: CASSLIVRTSGIYEQYF
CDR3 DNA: TGTGCCAGCAGTTTAATCGTCCGGACTAGCGGGATCTACGAGCAGTACTTC

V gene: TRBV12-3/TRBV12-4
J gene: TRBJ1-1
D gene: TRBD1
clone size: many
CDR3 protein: CASSLRGQGEAFF
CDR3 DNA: TGTGCCAGCAGTTTACGGGGACAGGGTGAAGCTTTCTTT

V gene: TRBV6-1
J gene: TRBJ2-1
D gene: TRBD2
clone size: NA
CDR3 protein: CASRPGREVYNEQFF
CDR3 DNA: TGTGCCAGCAGGCCGGGGCGGGAGGTGTACAATGAGCAGTTCTTC

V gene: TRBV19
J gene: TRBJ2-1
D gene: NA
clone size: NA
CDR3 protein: CASRIGRDSDSYNEQFF
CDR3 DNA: TGTGCCAGTAGGATAGGGCGGGATTCGGATTCCTACAATGAGCAGTTCTTC

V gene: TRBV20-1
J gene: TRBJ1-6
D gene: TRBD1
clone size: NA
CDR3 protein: CSAIRGRESPLHF
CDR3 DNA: TGCAGTGCAATCAGGGGGAGGGAATCACCCCTCCACTTT

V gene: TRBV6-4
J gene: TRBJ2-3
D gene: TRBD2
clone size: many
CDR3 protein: CASSVTSGSRTDTQYF
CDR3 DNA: TGTGCCAGCAGTGTGACTAGCGGGAGCCGCACAGATACGCAGTATTTT

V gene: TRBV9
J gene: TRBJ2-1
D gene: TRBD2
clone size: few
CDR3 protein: CASSGNGNRASAGGYNEQFF
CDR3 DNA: TGTGCCAGCAGCGGAAACGGGAACAGGGCTTCAGCGGGAGGGTACAATGAGCAGTTCTTC

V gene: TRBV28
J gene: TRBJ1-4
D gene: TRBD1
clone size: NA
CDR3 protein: CASSFGTGGREKLFF
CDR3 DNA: TGTGCCAGCAGTTTCGGGACAGGGGGTCGGGAAAAACTGTTTTTT

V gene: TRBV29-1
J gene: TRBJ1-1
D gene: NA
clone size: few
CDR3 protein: CSVEDPGWSTEAFF
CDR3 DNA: TGCAGCGTTGAAGACCCGGGTTGGAGCACTGAAGCTTTCTTT

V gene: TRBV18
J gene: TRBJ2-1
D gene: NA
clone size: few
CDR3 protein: CASSPPFSDYNEQFF
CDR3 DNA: TGTGCCAGCTCACCACCGTTTAGTGATTACAATGAGCAGTTCTTC

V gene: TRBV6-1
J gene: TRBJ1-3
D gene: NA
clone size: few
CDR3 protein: CASRTQEEVSPIYF
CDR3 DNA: TGTGCCAGCAGAACCCAGGAGGAGGTCAGCCCGATATATTTT

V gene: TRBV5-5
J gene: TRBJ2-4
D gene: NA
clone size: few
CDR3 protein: CASSKNREVENIQYF
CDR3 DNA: TGTGCCAGCAGCAAGAACAGGGAGGTGGAAAACATTCAGTACTTC

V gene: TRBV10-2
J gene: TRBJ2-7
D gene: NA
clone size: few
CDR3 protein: CASRRTVSSYEQYF
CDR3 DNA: TGCGCCAGCAGGAGGACGGTAAGCTCCTACGAGCAGTACTTC

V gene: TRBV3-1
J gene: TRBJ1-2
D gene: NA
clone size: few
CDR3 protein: CASSQWLESHGYTF
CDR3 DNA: TGTGCCAGCAGCCAATGGTTGGAATCTCATGGCTACACCTTC

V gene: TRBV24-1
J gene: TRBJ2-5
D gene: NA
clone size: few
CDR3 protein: CATSDRGAEPEETQYF
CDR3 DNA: TGTGCCACCAGCGATAGGGGAGCGGAGCCGGAAGAGACCCAGTACTTC

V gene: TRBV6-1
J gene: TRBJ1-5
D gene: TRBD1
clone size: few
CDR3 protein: CASSDPRGQGYSNQPQHF
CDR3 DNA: TGTGCCAGCAGTGACCCCCGGGGACAGGGTTATAGCAATCAGCCCCAGCATTTT

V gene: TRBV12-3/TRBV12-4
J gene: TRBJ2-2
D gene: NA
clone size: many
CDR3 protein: CASSLGATTGELFF
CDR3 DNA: TGTGCCAGCAGTTTAGGAGCGACCACCGGGGAGCTGTTTTTT

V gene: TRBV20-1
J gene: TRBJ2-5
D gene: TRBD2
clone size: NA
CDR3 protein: CSASPLGEGPETQYF
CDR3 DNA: TGCAGTGCTAGCCCTCTCGGGGAGGGGCCAGAGACCCAGTACTTC

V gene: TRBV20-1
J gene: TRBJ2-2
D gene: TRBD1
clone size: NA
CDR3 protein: CSASPGQDPTGELFF
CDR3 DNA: TGCAGTGCTAGTCCGGGACAGGACCCCACCGGGGAGCTGTTTTTT

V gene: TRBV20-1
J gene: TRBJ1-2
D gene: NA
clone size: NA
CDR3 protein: CSARRDSSTDGYTF
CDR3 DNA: TGCAGTGCTAGACGGGACTCTAGCACGGATGGCTACACCTTC

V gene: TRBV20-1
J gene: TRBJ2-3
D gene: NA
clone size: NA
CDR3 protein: CSAPRRRGWGSDTQYF
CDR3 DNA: TGCAGTGCTCCCCGAAGGAGGGGGTGGGGATCAGATACGCAGTATTTT

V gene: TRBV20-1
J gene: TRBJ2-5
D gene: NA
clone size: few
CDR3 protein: CSARDLGPPVF
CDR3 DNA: TGCAGTGCTAGAGATCTGGGACCCCCGGTCTTC

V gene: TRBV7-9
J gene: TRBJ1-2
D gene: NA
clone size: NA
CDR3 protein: CASSNRQNYGYTF
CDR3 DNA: TGTGCCAGCAGCAACCGACAGAACTATGGCTACACCTTC

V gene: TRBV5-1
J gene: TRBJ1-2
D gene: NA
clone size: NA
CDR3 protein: CASSSGERGYGYTF
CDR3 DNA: TGCGCCAGCAGCTCTGGGGAACGGGGCTATGGCTACACCTTC

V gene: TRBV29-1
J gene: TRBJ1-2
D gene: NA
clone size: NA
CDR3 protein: CSVEDRSSHGYTF
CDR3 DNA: TGCAGCGTTGAAGATCGTTCCAGCCACGGCTACACCTTC

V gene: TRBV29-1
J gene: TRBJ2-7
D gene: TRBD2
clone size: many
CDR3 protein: CSVATGGSSYEQYF
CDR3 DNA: TGCAGCGTTGCGACCGGGGGGAGCTCCTACGAGCAGTACTTC